The 13 T cell receptor beta chains below were found in one sample sequenced in a study of blood T cell repertoires in COVID-19. Sequenced by immunoSEQ multiplex PCR; TCRdb stores in-frame clones only, minus some. Among fewer than 200,000 clones, 88% were seen once, and the ten largest hold around 6%. Source material: peripheral blood. Receptors were obtained from a man aged 35-49 years with active or convalescent COVID-19.

The chain carries TRBV7-2 and TRBJ2-7; D perhaps matches TRBD1 (5 bases). This CDR3 comprises 16 residues. Germline V CDR1 and CDR2: SGHTA, FQGNSA. V was pared by 1 base and J by 0 bases, with 13 bases between. CDR3 amino acids: CASSLVGRATSYEQYF. CDR3 nucleotides: TGTGCCAGCAGCTTAGTTGGCAGGGCCACCTCCTACGAGCAGTACTTC.

The DNA for the CDR3 is TGTGCCACCAGCAGGGACCGACAGGGGAGCAATGGCTACACCTTC. As protein: CATSRDRQGSNGYTF. This sequence joins TRBV15 and TRBJ1-2; 8 nucleotides align to TRBD1. Germline V gives CDR1 LNHNV, CDR2 YYDKDF (reference sequence). Losses at the gene ends were 3 bases for V and 6 bases for J; bases not matched to a gene: 9. This CDR3 spans 15 amino acids.

This rearrangement joins TRBV7-2 to TRBJ1-5; no reliable D call. The V gene lost 2 bases and the J gene lost 4 bases, with 6 bases spanning the gap. Germline V gene data show CDR1 as SGHTA and CDR2 as FQGNSA. The CDR3 sequence is 13 residues long. CDR3 DNA sequence: TGTGCCAGCAGCTTAACGGAGAATCAGCCCCAGCATTTT. Protein sequence: CASSLTENQPQHF. Together with reference TRBV7-2 and TRBJ1-5, the CDR3 gives the full variable domain: GAGVSQSPSNKVTEKGKDVELRCDPISGHTALYWYRQSLGQGLEFLIYFQGNSAPDKSGLPSDRFSAERTGGSVSTLTIQRTQQEDSAVYLCASSLTENQPQHFGDGTRLSIL.

This chain links TRBV18 with TRBJ2-1; D gene unclear. V was pared by 1 base and J by 5 bases, with 9 bases between. Germline V lookup: CDR1 KGHSH, CDR2 LQKENI. The CDR3 runs to 14 residues. The CDR3 protein is CASSPLYNHNEQFF. CDR3 bases: TGTGCCAGCTCACCACTTTACAATCACAATGAGCAGTTCTTC. The full variable domain, in which reference TRBV18 and TRBJ2-1 provide the parts outside the CDR3, is NAGVMQNPRHLVRRRGQEARLRCSPMKGHSHVYWYRQLPEEGLKFMVYLQKENIIDESGMPKERFSAEFPKEGPSILRIQQVVRGDSAAYFCASSPLYNHNEQFFGPGTRLTVL.

The rearrangement links TRBV29-1 to TRBJ1-1, with 8 bases that match TRBD1. The CDR3 loop spans 12 amino acids. V was pared by 7 bases and J by 1 base, with 2 bases of the junction left unmatched. CDR1 and CDR2 (germline): SQVTM, ANQGSEA. The CDR3 sequence is CSAGTGNTEAFF. CDR3 DNA: TGCAGCGCAGGGACAGGGAACACTGAAGCTTTCTTT.

This clone was counted a single time. CDR3 protein: CASSQGAGAKRQETQYF. CDR3 nucleotide sequence: TGTGCCAGCAGCCAAGGGGCAGGGGCCAAAAGGCAAGAGACCCAGTACTTC. The chain has TRBV4-2 and TRBJ2-5, with D perhaps matching TRBD1 (6 bases). The CDR3 is made up of 17 amino acids. Germline CDR1 is LGHNA and CDR2 is YNFKEQ. With 1 base removed from V and 2 bases from J, the gap between germline ends came to 17 bases.

The rearrangement links TRBV10-3 to TRBJ2-7, with 10 bases identical to TRBD2. Germline-derived CDR1 and CDR2 are ENHRY and SYGVKD. CDR3 length: 19 residues. Trimming at V came to 0 bases and at J to 0 bases, leaving 11 bases not matched to a gene. The CDR3 region is CAISESLAGGFHSSYEQYF. DNA of the CDR3: TGTGCCATCAGTGAGTCGTTAGCGGGAGGTTTTCATAGCTCCTACGAGCAGTACTTC.

This chain uses TRBV28 with TRBJ1-4; 12 bases line up with TRBD1. The V gene's germline CDR1 is MDHEN and CDR2 SYDVKM. There are 17 residues in the CDR3. Unmatched junction bases numbered 13, after V lost 6 bases and J lost 8 bases. CDR3 protein: CASSLTGTGGIGEKLFF. The CDR3 region has the DNA TGTGCCAGCAGCCTCACCGGGACAGGGGGCATAGGGGAAAAACTGTTTTTT.

This chain joins TRBV18 and TRBJ1-5; no clear D gene. The CDR3 is 12 amino acids. In germline, CDR1 is KGHSH, CDR2 LQKENI. The germline V and J ends were trimmed by 3 bases and 7 bases, with 7 bases remaining between them. DNA of the CDR3: TGTGCCAGCTCACCCACCCGGCAGCCCCAGCATTTT. Translation: CASSPTRQPQHF.

V is TRBV19 and J is TRBJ2-2; 10 bases are a match to TRBD2. This CDR3 contains 14 residues. Germline CDR1 is LNHDA and CDR2 is SQIVND (reference sequence). V gave up 5 bases and J gave up 7 bases; unmatched junction bases: 4. This CDR3 reads CASSLAGDSGELFF. The CDR3 region has the DNA TGTGCCAGTAGTCTAGCGGGAGACAGCGGGGAGCTGTTTTTT.

This clone was detected only a few times. J is TRBJ2-2 and V is TRBV19; the D is unclear. CDR1 is LNHDA, CDR2 SQIVND, per germline (reference sequence). The CDR3 is 11 residues long. V lost 9 bases and J 6 bases, leaving 8 bases between the germline ends. The CDR3 DNA reads as TGTGCCAGGATAGAGCCCGGGGAGCTGTTTTTT. It specifies CARIEPGELFF.

The chain carries TRBV25-1 and TRBJ1-2; TRBD1 matches at 8 bases. Trimming cost V 6 bases and J 4 bases; bases outside gene matches: 7. The germline V gene encodes CDR1 MGHDK and CDR2 SYGVNS. The CDR3 contains 14 residues. The CDR3 here is CASRRTGMSYGYTF. CDR3 bases: TGTGCCAGCAGGAGGACAGGGATGAGCTATGGCTACACCTTC.

CDR3 amino acids: CASTMGLAGGGTYEQYF. CDR3 DNA: TGTGCCAGCACCATGGGCCTAGCGGGTGGGGGGACCTACGAGCAGTACTTC. The chain combines TRBV2 with TRBJ2-7, with 8 bases aligning to TRBD2. The V and J ends lost 7 bases and 2 bases, in that order; junction bases with no gene match: 16. The CDR3 spans 17 residues. Germline V CDR1 and CDR2: SNHLY, FYNNEI.